What follows describes a single TCR beta chain. Its target is not known. This sample was included in a study of CD4 T cells in relation to SARS-CoV-2 and coronaviruses. Across the study: After roughly ten days of antigen culture, PBMC TCR beta CDR3s were sequenced. Controls used an HIV-1 Nef peptide pool or no peptide.

V lost 0 bases to trimming and J lost 0 bases, with 18 bases between them. The CDR3 length is 19 residues. The germline V gene encodes CDR1 SGHVS and CDR2 FNYEAQ. The unexposed donors gave CD4+ T cells in 2011-2018, prior to COVID-19. The cells were cultured for less than twelve days before CD4+ T cells were isolated. Only in-frame clones appear in the TCRdb table, and some are missing; sequencing was by immunoSEQ multiplex PCR. The profile shows 24,000 or so clones, about four fifths of them singletons. The V call is TRBV7-6, the J call TRBJ2-4; tentative D call: TRBD2 (7 bases). The sequence was collected from a human donor in good health. Sequenced material: CD4+ T cells from PBMCs, cultured in vitro. The CDR3: CASSLAGSSGDTAKNIQYF. DNA of the CDR3: TGTGCCAGCAGCTTAGCAGGGTCGAGCGGGGACACAGCCAAAAACATTCAGTACTTC.